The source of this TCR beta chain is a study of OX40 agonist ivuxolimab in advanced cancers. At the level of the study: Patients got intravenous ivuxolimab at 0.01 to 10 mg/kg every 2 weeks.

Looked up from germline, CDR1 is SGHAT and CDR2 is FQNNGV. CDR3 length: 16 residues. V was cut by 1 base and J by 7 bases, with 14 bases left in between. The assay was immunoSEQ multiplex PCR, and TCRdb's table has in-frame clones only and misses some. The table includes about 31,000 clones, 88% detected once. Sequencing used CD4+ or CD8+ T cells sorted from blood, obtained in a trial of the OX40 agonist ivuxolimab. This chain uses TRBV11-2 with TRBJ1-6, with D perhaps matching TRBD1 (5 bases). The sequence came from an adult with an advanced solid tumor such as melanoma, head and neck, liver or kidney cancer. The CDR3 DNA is TGTGCCAGCAGCTTAGTCACGGGGGTGGTGAATTCACCCCTCCACTTT. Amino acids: CASSLVTGVVNSPLHF.